These T cell receptor beta chains were read from a single sample in a study of cytomegalovirus exposure and HLA in healthy donors. Data came from immunoSEQ multiplex PCR; TCRdb stores just in-frame clones and leaves some out. The data contain 160,000 or so clones, around 80% of them seen just once; the ten biggest clones take up about 4.4%. The sequenced sample was PBMCs. Receptors were obtained from a man between 40 and 49 years old in good health and CMV-seronegative. Both conserved end residues are part of each CDR3. The order of the fields is clone size, J gene, V gene, D gene, CDR3 DNA, CDR3 protein. D genes are given only for firm matches. Rows may omit the clone size; those that give it use once, few, many or a size class.

>-|TRBJ1-3|TRBV2|-
TGTGCCAGCAGGGAGACAGGCTCTGGAAACACCATATATTTT
CASRETGSGNTIYF
>few|TRBJ2-2|TRBV10-1|-
TGCGCCAGCAGTGAGTCGGGGGGCACCGGGGAGCTGTTTTTT
CASSESGGTGELFF
>-|TRBJ1-6|TRBV19|-
TGTGCCAGTAGTATAAGGGGAAATAATTCACCCCTCCACTTT
CASSIRGNNSPLHF
>-|TRBJ2-7|TRBV11-2|TRBD1
TGTGCCAGCAGCCGGCAGGGACAGGGGGCCTACGAGCAGTACTTC
CASSRQGQGAYEQYF
>-|TRBJ1-2|TRBV19|-
TGTGCCAGTAGTTCCCCTTTCAGGGGTGGCTACACCTTC
CASSSPFRGGYTF
>-|TRBJ2-7|TRBV10-1|TRBD1
TGCGCCAGCAGTGTTACGGACAGGCAGGGCACCTACGAGCAGTACTTC
CASSVTDRQGTYEQYF
>-|TRBJ2-2|TRBV10-3|-
TGTGCCACATCCCGAGGACAGAACACCGGGGAGCTGTTTTTT
CATSRGQNTGELFF
>-|TRBJ1-2|TRBV30|TRBD1
TGTGCCTGGAGCCTCAGGGACAGTGGTGGCTACACCTTC
CAWSLRDSGGYTF
>-|TRBJ2-1|TRBV5-1|TRBD1
TGCGCCAGCAGCTTCACGGACAGGGGAACGGATGAGCAGTTCTTC
CASSFTDRGTDEQFF
>-|TRBJ2-7|TRBV7-3|TRBD2
TGTGCCAGCAGCTTAACGGGGACTAGCGGGGGACACGAGCAGTACTTC
CASSLTGTSGGHEQYF
>-|TRBJ1-1|TRBV7-8|-
TGTGCCAGCAGCCTAAAACACAAAACCAGGGGCACTGAAGCTTTCTTT
CASSLKHKTRGTEAFF
>-|TRBJ2-7|TRBV5-8|TRBD1
TGTGCCAGCAGCCACGGGACAGGGGGCTACGAGCAGTACTTC
CASSHGTGGYEQYF
>-|TRBJ2-1|TRBV27|-
TGTGCCAGCAGCCCGCCCAGGGTCAGTAGTTGGTACAATGAGCAGTTCTTC
CASSPPRVSSWYNEQFF
>-|TRBJ2-7|TRBV30|-
TGTGCCTGGAGTACGCGGGCGAGCTCCTACGAGCAGTACTTC
CAWSTRASSYEQYF
>-|TRBJ2-5|TRBV7-2|TRBD2
TGTGCCAGCAGCTTAGTCTCTAGCGGGGGGCAAGAGACCCAGTACTTC
CASSLVSSGGQETQYF
>-|TRBJ2-3|TRBV7-3|TRBD2
TGTGCCAGCAGCCCCGGGGGGTCCTACACAGATACGCAGTATTTT
CASSPGGSYTDTQYF
>-|TRBJ2-5|TRBV5-6|TRBD2
TGTGCCAGCAGCGACGGGGGGGAGACCCAGTACTTC
CASSDGGETQYF
>once|TRBJ2-3|TRBV19|TRBD2
TGTGCCAGTAGTATAGATCTCGGTCTAGCGGGGCGAGATACGCAGTATTTT
CASSIDLGLAGRDTQYF
>few|TRBJ1-2|TRBV2|-
TGTGCCAGCAGTCCTGGACCCAGCGGGGTCTATGGCTACACCTTC
CASSPGPSGVYGYTF
>-|TRBJ1-4|TRBV5-1|TRBD1
TGCGCCAGCAGAGTGACAGGGTTTGCTAATGAAAAACTGTTTTTT
CASRVTGFANEKLFF
>-|TRBJ2-3|TRBV11-2|TRBD2
TGTGCCAGCAGCTTGGAGCTAGCGGGCACAGATACGCAGTATTTT
CASSLELAGTDTQYF
>-|TRBJ2-3|TRBV4-3|TRBD2
TGCGCCAGCAGCCAAGACCCACAACGGGGGGAGTGGGATACGCAGTATTTT
CASSQDPQRGEWDTQYF
>-|TRBJ1-4|TRBV19|TRBD1
TGTGCCAGTAGTATACGAGGGACAGTTAATGAAAAACTGTTTTTT
CASSIRGTVNEKLFF
>-|TRBJ1-2|TRBV27|-
TGTGCCAGCAGTGAGGTTGGCAGGGCCTATGGCTACACCTTC
CASSEVGRAYGYTF
>-|TRBJ1-5|TRBV2|-
TGTGCCAGCAAGGGGCAGGGGAATCAGCCCCAGCATTTT
CASKGQGNQPQHF
>-|TRBJ1-2|TRBV30|-
TGTGCCTGGAGTCTGGACGGGAGCTACACCTTC
CAWSLDGSYTF
>-|TRBJ1-3|TRBV9|-
TGTGCCAGCAGCGTAGGGGGAGCCTCTGGAAACACCATATATTTT
CASSVGGASGNTIYF
>few|TRBJ2-7|TRBV7-2|-
TGTGCCAGCAGCTCAGCCTACGAGCAGTACTTC
CASSSAYEQYF
>-|TRBJ2-7|TRBV7-6|-
TGTGCCAGCAGCCCAGTCTCGGGTATCCACGAGCAGTACTTC
CASSPVSGIHEQYF
>-|TRBJ1-1|TRBV4-3|-
TGCGCCAGCAGCCAAGATCGACGGGAGAACACTGAAGCTTTCTTT
CASSQDRRENTEAFF
>-|TRBJ2-3|TRBV4-3|TRBD1
TGCGCCAGCAGCCAAGCGCAGGGGGCAGATACGCAGTATTTT
CASSQAQGADTQYF
>few|TRBJ2-7|TRBV6-1|TRBD1
TGTGCCAGCAGTGGACAGGGCGCTGGTAGAACCTACGAGCAGTACTTC
CASSGQGAGRTYEQYF
>-|TRBJ1-6|TRBV19|-
TGTGCCAGTAGTCCTGGTGGCCGATATAATTCACCCCTCCACTTT
CASSPGGRYNSPLHF
>-|TRBJ2-2|TRBV6-5|-
TGTGCCAGCAGTGCGGGACTTGCGGACCGGGAGCTGTTTTTT
CASSAGLADRELFF
>-|TRBJ2-5|TRBV7-7|-
TGTGCTAGCAGCTTAGGACTACCAGAGACCCAGTACTTC
CASSLGLPETQYF
>-|TRBJ2-7|TRBV11-1|-
TGTGCCAGCAGCTTGACTTTATACGAGCAGTACTTC
CASSLTLYEQYF
>-|TRBJ2-7|TRBV5-1|-
TGCGCCAGCAGCTCTCTCCAGTCCTCGGCGGGGCAGTACTTC
CASSSLQSSAGQYF
>-|TRBJ1-3|TRBV7-6|-
TGTGCCAGCAGCTTAGCGGTCTCGGCAGGGTGGACAGGAAACACCATATATTTT
CASSLAVSAGWTGNTIYF
>-|TRBJ2-3|TRBV7-9|TRBD1
TGTGCCAGCAGCTTACTACTTGGGACAGGGGGTGCGGCAGGAGATACGCAGTATTTT
CASSLLLGTGGAAGDTQYF
>-|TRBJ2-5|TRBV7-3|TRBD1
TGTGCCAGCAGCCCACTAGGGGGCGCCGGTAAAGAGACCCAGTACTTC
CASSPLGGAGKETQYF
>few|TRBJ2-7|TRBV6-5|-
TGTGCCAGCAGTTACTCGTGGGGGGTTGCCTACGAGCAGTACTTC
CASSYSWGVAYEQYF
>-|TRBJ1-2|TRBV6-1|-
TGTGCCAGCAGTGAAGGTCAGGGGCCAACGGGTGGCTACACCTTC
CASSEGQGPTGGYTF
>-|TRBJ2-7|TRBV6-1|TRBD2
TGTGCCAGCAGTCTAGCGGGGGACAGCTCCTACGAGCAGTACTTC
CASSLAGDSSYEQYF
>-|TRBJ2-1|TRBV5-1|-
TGCGCCAGCAGCTTGGGGGGGACACCCTCCTACAATGAGCAGTTCTTC
CASSLGGTPSYNEQFF
>-|TRBJ2-1|TRBV6-5|TRBD1
TGTGCCAGCAGTTACGGGGACAGGGGGCGCGAGCAGTTCTTC
CASSYGDRGREQFF
>-|TRBJ2-2|TRBV6-5|-
TGTGCCAGCAGTTACTCGAACAGTAACACCGGGGAGCTGTTTTTT
CASSYSNSNTGELFF
>-|TRBJ1-2|TRBV2|-
TGTGCCAGCAGGGTGGAAGACAAGGCCTCGAACACCTTC
CASRVEDKASNTF
>-|TRBJ1-1|TRBV6-5|-
TGTGCCAGCAGGGACAGAGGGGCGAACACTGAAGCTTTCTTT
CASRDRGANTEAFF
>-|TRBJ2-5|TRBV5-1|-
TGCGCCAGCAGCTTGGAGGGGAATCAAGAGACCCAGTACTTC
CASSLEGNQETQYF
>-|TRBJ1-4|TRBV5-4|-
TGTGCCAGCGGGGGGGGCGGGGCTAATGAAAAACTGTTTTTT
CASGGGGANEKLFF
>-|TRBJ2-5|TRBV7-2|-
TGTGCCAGCAACCTACAGGGTTCACGGACCCAGTACTTC
CASNLQGSRTQYF
>-|TRBJ1-2|TRBV27|TRBD1
TGTGCCAGCAGTTCTAACACAGGGGCGGGGGGCTACACCTTC
CASSSNTGAGGYTF
>-|TRBJ2-1|TRBV5-4|-
TGTGCCAGCAGCTTCGGGGGGCCTGGAGAGCAGTTCTTC
CASSFGGPGEQFF
>-|TRBJ1-1|TRBV29-1|-
TGCAGCGTTGAAGCGGAGGTGGGCACTGAAGCTTTCTTT
CSVEAEVGTEAFF
>once|TRBJ1-2|TRBV28|TRBD1
TGTGCCAGCAGCCTGGGACAGAACTATGGCTACACCTTC
CASSLGQNYGYTF